Each of the 13 T cell receptor beta chains below was sequenced from the same sample in a study of CD8 T cells in ankylosing spondylitis. One entry per CDR3 protein results from TCRdb running MiXCR on the 5' RACE reads. The sample has under 250,000 distinct CDR3 sequences, about 10% seen once; the top ten hold roughly 2.5%. Sequencing used blood, either unsorted or a sorted T cell fraction (not recorded which). All receptors derive from a male donor with ankylosing spondylitis or in good health (not recorded which).

V is TRBV11-2 and J is TRBJ2-5, with a weak D call TRBD2 (5 bases). The CDR3 runs to 15 residues. From germline, CDR1 is SGHAT and CDR2 FQNNGV. V was cut by 1 base and J by 0 bases, with 9 bases left in between. In nucleotides, the CDR3 is TGTGCCAGCAGCTTAGTAGGAGCGGACCAAGAGACCCAGTACTTC. It yields the protein CASSLVGADQETQYF.

This clonotype was picked up many times. The V gene is TRBV18, the J gene TRBJ1-5; TRBD1 might be the D (5 bases). V was trimmed by 4 bases and J by 9 bases, leaving 22 bases between them. The CDR3 consists of 16 residues. Germline V gene lookup returns CDR1 KGHSH and CDR2 LQKENI. The CDR3 bases are TGTGCCAGCTCACAAACGGGGGGGGTCCCAAGATCGCCCCAGCATTTT. Residues: CASSQTGGVPRSPQHF.

This clonotype has at least ten counts. This rearrangement joins TRBV30 to TRBJ2-7; D call uncertain. CDR3 length: 14 residues. Germline-derived CDR1 and CDR2 are GTSNPN and SVGIG (reference sequence). The germline V and J ends were trimmed by 5 bases and 0 bases, with 14 bases remaining between them. The CDR3 protein is CAWRAVAFSYEQYF. The CDR3 DNA reads TGTGCCTGGCGTGCAGTCGCCTTCTCCTACGAGCAGTACTTC. Complete variable domain (other parts from reference TRBV30 and TRBJ2-7): SQTIHQWPATLVQPVGSPLSLECTVEGTSNPNLYWYRQAAGRGLQLLFYSVGIGQISSEVPQNLSASRPQDRQFILSSKKLLLSDSGFYLCAWRAVAFSYEQYFGPGTRLTVT.

There are many counts of this clonotype. The chain combines TRBV29-1 with TRBJ2-1, with a tentative D call TRBD1 (6 bases). The CDR3 runs 18 residues. Trimming removed 3 bases from V and 1 base from J, with 22 bases in between. Germline V lookup: CDR1 SQVTM, CDR2 ANQGSEA. The CDR3 coding sequence is TGCAGCGTTGAGGGCTATGCCAAGGGGGACCAATCCTACAATGAGCAGTTCTTC. Its translation is CSVEGYAKGDQSYNEQFF.

This clonotype was picked up many times. V usage is TRBV9 and J usage is TRBJ2-7, with 10 bases fitting TRBD1. The junction had 3 bases not matched to a gene; V was cut back by 3 bases and J by 0 bases. This CDR3 spans 15 amino acids. Germline CDR1 reads SGDLS; CDR2 reads YYNGEE. CDR3 bases: TGTGCCAGCAGCGACCGGGACAGGGGCTCCTACGAGCAGTACTTC. Translating it yields CASSDRDRGSYEQYF. Complete variable domain (other parts from reference TRBV9 and TRBJ2-7): DSGVTQTPKHLITATGQRVTLRCSPRSGDLSVYWYQQSLDQGLQFLIQYYNGEERAKGNILERFSAQQFPDLHSELNLSSLELGDSALYFCASSDRDRGSYEQYFGPGTRLTVT.

At least ten counts were recorded for this clonotype. V and J are TRBV6-1 and TRBJ2-2; 11 bases are a match to TRBD2. CDR3 size: 16 residues. Trimming removed 6 bases from V and 1 base from J; junction bases left unmatched: 4. Germline CDR1 MNHNS, CDR2 SASEGT. The CDR3 region is CASSRGTSGNTGELFF. In DNA form, the CDR3 reads TGTGCCAGCAGCCGTGGGACTAGCGGGAACACCGGGGAGCTGTTTTTT.

This clonotype was picked up a small number of times. The chain couples TRBV30 to TRBJ1-3; D is unclear. CDR1 is GTSNPN and CDR2 is SVGIG in the germline V gene (reference sequence). The CDR3 covers 12 residues. The germline V and J ends were trimmed by 4 bases and 7 bases, with 11 bases remaining between them. For the CDR3, the DNA is TGTGCCTGGACCGAGGGAGGGAACACCATATATTTT. It codes for CAWTEGGNTIYF.

Many counts were recorded for this clonotype. The V and J genes are TRBV5-1 and TRBJ2-7, with no clear D. The CDR3 contains 15 residues. The V end was cut by 0 bases, the J end by 4 bases, with 14 bases between. Per the germline V gene, CDR1 is SGHRS and CDR2 is YFSETQ. DNA for the CDR3: TGCGCCAGCAGCTTGGGGGCTCTGCCCGTGTACGAGCAGTACTTC. Residues: CASSLGALPVYEQYF.

This clonotype was seen many times. The V call is TRBV20-1, the J call TRBJ1-4; 7 nucleotides align to TRBD1. Trimming took 6 bases from V and 8 from J; bases not matched to a gene: 6. Per the germline V gene, CDR1 is DFQATT and CDR2 is SNEGSKA (reference sequence). This CDR3 comprises 12 residues. The CDR3 here is CSANRGTEKLFF. The CDR3 DNA reads as TGCAGTGCCAACAGGGGTACCGAAAAACTGTTTTTT.

This clonotype was observed at least ten times. The chain has TRBV4-1 and TRBJ1-5, with 8 nucleotides matching TRBD1. V shed 0 bases, J shed 7 bases, and the junction held 5 bases outside the gene matches. The CDR3 sequence is 15 residues long. From germline, CDR1 is MGHRA and CDR2 YSYEKL. The CDR3 region is CASSQDGQGPQPQHF. As DNA, the CDR3 is TGCGCCAGCAGCCAAGACGGACAGGGTCCCCAGCCCCAGCATTTT.

This clonotype was picked up many times. V is TRBV12-3 or TRBV12-4 and J is TRBJ2-3; D is undetermined. The V gene lost 3 bases and the J gene lost 8 bases, with 6 bases spanning the gap. The CDR3 is made up of 11 amino acids. The CDR3 coding sequence is TGTGCCAGCAGTTTGGGCGTTACGCAGTATTTT. It specifies CASSLGVTQYF.

This clonotype was seen many times. Here the CDR3 reads CASSLRFGGPSEAFF. CDR3 nucleotides: TGTGCCAGCAGCTTGAGATTTGGGGGGCCGTCTGAAGCTTTCTTT. This rearrangement joins TRBV5-6 to TRBJ1-1, with D maybe TRBD1 (6 bases). The CDR3 sequence is 15 residues long. Looked up from germline, CDR1 is SGHDT and CDR2 is YYEEEE. V lost 1 base to trimming and J lost 6 bases, with 16 bases between them.

This chain links TRBV12-3 or TRBV12-4 with TRBJ2-3, with TRBD2 matching over 13 bases. Losses at the gene ends were 6 bases for V and 6 bases for J; bases not matched to a gene: 6. The CDR3 sequence is 15 residues long. CDR3 in DNA: TGTGCCAGCAGAGGACTAGCGGGAGTGGCGGATACGCAGTATTTT. It translates to CASRGLAGVADTQYF.